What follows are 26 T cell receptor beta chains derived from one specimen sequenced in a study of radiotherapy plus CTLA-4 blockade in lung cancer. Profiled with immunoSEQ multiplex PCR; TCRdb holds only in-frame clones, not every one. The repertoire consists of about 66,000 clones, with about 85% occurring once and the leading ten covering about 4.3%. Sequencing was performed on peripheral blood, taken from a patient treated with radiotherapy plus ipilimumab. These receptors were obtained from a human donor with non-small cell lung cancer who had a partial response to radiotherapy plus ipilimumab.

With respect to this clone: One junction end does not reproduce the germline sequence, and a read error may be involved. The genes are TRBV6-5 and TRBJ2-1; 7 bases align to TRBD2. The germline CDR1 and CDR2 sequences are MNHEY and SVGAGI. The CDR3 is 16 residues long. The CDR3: CAGSYSTTGGYNEQFF. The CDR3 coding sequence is TGTGCCGGCAGTTACTCGACAACGGGAGGCTACAATGAGCAGTTCTTC.

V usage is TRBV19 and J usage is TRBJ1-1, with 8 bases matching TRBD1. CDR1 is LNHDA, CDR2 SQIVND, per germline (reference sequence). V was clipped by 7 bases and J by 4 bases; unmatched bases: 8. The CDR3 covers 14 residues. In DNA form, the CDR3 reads TGTGCCAGTACCATACAGGGGGACGGCACTGAAGCTTTCTTT. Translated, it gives CASTIQGDGTEAFF.

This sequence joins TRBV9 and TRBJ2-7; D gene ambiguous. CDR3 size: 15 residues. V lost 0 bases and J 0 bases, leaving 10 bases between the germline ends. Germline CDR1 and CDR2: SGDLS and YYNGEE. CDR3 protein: CASSVGLPSSYEQYF. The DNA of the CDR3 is TGTGCCAGCAGCGTAGGACTCCCGAGCTCCTACGAGCAGTACTTC. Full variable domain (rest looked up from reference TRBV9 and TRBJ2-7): DSGVTQTPKHLITATGQRVTLRCSPRSGDLSVYWYQQSLDQGLQFLIQYYNGEERAKGNILERFSAQQFPDLHSELNLSSLELGDSALYFCASSVGLPSSYEQYFGPGTRLTVT.

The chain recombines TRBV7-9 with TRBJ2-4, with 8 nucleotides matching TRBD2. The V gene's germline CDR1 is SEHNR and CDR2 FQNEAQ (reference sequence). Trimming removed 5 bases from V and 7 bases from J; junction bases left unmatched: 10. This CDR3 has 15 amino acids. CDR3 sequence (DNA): TGTGCCAGCAGCACGACCGGGGGGGCAGGGAACATTCAGTACTTC. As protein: CASSTTGGAGNIQYF.

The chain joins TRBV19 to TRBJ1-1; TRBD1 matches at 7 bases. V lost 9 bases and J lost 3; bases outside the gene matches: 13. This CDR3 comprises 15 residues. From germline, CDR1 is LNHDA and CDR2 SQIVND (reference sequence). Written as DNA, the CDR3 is TGTGCCAGCCGGGACAGCCCCTTAAGTGACACTGAAGCTTTCTTT. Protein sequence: CASRDSPLSDTEAFF.

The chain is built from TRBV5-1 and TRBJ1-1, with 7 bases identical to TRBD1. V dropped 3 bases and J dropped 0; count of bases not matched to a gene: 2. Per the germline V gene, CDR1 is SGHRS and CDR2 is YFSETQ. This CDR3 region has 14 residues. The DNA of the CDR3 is TGCGCCAGCAGCTCGGACAGGCTGAACACTGAAGCTTTCTTT. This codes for CASSSDRLNTEAFF.

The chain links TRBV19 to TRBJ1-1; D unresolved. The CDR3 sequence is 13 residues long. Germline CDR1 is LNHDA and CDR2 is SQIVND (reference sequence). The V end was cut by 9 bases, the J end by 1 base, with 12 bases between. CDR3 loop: CASTVEANTEAFF. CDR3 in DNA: TGTGCCAGCACTGTCGAGGCGAACACTGAAGCTTTCTTT.

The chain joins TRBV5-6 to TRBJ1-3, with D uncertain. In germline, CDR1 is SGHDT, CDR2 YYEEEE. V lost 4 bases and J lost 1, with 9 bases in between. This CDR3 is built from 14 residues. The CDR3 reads CASSADKSGNTIYF. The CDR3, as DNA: TGTGCCAGCAGCGCCGACAAATCTGGAAACACCATATATTTT. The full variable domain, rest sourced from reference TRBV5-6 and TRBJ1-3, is DAGVTQSPTHLIKTRGQQVTLRCSPKSGHDTVSWYQQALGQGPQFIFQYYEEEERQRGNFPDRFSGHQFPNYSSELNVNALLLGDSALYLCASSADKSGNTIYFGEGSWLTVV.

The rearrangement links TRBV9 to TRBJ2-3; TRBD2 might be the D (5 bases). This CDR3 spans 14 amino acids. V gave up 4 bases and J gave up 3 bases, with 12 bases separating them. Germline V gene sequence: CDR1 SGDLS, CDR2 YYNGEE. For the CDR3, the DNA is TGTGCCAGCAGCTTCACTAGTTTAACAGATACGCAGTATTTT. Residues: CASSFTSLTDTQYF.

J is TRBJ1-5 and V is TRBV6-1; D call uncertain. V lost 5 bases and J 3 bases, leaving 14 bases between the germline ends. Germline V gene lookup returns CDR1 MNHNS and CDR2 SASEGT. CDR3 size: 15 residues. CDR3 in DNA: TGTGCCAGCAGTCTACAAGAGGGTAACAATCAGCCCCAGCATTTT. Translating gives CASSLQEGNNQPQHF.

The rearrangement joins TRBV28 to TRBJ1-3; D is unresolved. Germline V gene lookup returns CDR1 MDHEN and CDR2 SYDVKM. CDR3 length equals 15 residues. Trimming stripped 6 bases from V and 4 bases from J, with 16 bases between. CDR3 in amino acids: CASSFLPGGGNTIYF. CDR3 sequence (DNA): TGTGCCAGCAGCTTTCTACCCGGCGGGGGAAACACCATATATTTT.

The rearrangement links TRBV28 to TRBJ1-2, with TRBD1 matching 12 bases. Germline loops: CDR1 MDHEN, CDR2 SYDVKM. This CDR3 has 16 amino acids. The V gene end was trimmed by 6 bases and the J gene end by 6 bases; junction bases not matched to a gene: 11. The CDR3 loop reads CASRPGTGGLIDGYTF. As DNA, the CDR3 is TGTGCCAGCAGACCCGGGACAGGGGGCCTTATCGATGGCTACACCTTC.

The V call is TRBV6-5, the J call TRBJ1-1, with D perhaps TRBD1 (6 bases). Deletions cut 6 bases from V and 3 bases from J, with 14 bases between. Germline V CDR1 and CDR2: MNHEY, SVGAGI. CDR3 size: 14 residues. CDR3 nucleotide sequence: TGTGCCAGCAGGCGGGGGGGCGCGGACACTGAAGCTTTCTTT. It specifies CASRRGGADTEAFF.

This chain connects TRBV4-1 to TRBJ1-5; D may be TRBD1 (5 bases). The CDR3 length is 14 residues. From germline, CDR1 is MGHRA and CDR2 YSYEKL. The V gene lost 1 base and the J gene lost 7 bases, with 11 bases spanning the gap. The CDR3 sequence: CASSQVGGKQPQHF. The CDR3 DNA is TGCGCCAGCAGCCAAGTGGGGGGTAAGCAGCCCCAGCATTTT.

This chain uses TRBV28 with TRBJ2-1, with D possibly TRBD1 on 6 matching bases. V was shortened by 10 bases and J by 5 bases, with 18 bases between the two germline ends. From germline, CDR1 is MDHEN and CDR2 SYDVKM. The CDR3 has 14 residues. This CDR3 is CATTPWQGNNEQFF. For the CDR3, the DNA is TGTGCCACCACCCCTTGGCAGGGGAACAATGAGCAGTTCTTC. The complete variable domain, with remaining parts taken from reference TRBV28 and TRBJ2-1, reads DVKVTQSSRYLVKRTGEKVFLECVQDMDHENMFWYRQDPGLGLRLIYFSYDVKMKEKGDIPEGYSVSREKKERFSLILESASTNQTSMYLCATTPWQGNNEQFFGPGTRLTVL.

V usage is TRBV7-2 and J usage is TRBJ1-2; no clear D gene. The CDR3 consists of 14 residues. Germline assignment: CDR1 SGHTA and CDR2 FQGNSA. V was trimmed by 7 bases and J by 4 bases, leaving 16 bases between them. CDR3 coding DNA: TGTGCCAGCAACCGGACTCCAGGAGGCTATGGCTACACCTTC. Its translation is CASNRTPGGYGYTF.

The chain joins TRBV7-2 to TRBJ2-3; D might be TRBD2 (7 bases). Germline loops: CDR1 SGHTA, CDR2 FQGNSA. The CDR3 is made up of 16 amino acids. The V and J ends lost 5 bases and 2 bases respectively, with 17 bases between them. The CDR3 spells CASSPGGAGFTDTQYF. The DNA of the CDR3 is TGTGCCAGCAGCCCTGGGGGGGCGGGATTCACAGATACGCAGTATTTT. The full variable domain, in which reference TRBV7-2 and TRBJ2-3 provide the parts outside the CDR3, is GAGVSQSPSNKVTEKGKDVELRCDPISGHTALYWYRQSLGQGLEFLIYFQGNSAPDKSGLPSDRFSAERTGGSVSTLTIQRTQQEDSAVYLCASSPGGAGFTDTQYFGPGTRLTVL.

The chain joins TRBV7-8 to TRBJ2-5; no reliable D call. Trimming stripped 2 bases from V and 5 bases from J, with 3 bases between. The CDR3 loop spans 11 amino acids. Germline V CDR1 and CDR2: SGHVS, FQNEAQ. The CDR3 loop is CASSLQETQYF. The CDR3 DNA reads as TGTGCCAGCAGCTTACAGGAGACCCAGTACTTC. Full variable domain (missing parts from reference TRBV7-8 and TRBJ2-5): GAGVSQSPRYKVAKRGQDVALRCDPISGHVSLFWYQQALGQGPEFLTYFQNEAQLDKSGLPSDRFFAERPEGSVSTLKIQRTQQEDSAVYLCASSLQETQYFGPGTRLLVL.

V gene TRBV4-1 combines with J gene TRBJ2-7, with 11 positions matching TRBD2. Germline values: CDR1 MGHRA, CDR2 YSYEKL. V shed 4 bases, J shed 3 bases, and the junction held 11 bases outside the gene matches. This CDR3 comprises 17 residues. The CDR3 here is CASSPKWVLAGGYEQYF. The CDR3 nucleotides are TGCGCCAGCAGCCCCAAGTGGGTGCTAGCGGGGGGCTACGAGCAGTACTTC.

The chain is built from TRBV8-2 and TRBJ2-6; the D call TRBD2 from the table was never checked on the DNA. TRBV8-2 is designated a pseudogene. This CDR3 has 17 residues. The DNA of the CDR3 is TGTGGCATGACTGGCAAGATAACACAAAGTCGGGCCAACGTCCTGACTTTC. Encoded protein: CGMTGKITQSRANVLTF.

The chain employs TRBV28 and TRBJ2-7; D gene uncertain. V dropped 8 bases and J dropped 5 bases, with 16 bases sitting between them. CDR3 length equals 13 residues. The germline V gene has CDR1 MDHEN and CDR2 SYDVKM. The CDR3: CASSSLESHEQYF. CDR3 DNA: TGTGCCAGCTCCTCATTAGAATCGCACGAGCAGTACTTC. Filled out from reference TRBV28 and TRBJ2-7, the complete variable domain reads DVKVTQSSRYLVKRTGEKVFLECVQDMDHENMFWYRQDPGLGLRLIYFSYDVKMKEKGDIPEGYSVSREKKERFSLILESASTNQTSMYLCASSSLESHEQYFGPGTRLTVT.

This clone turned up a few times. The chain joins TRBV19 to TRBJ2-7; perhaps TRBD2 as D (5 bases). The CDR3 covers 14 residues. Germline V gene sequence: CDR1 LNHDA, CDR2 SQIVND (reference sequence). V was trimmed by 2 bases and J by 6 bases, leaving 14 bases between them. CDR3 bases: TGTGCCAGTAGTATACCCCCCGAGGGATGCGAGCAGTACTTC. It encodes CASSIPPEGCEQYF.

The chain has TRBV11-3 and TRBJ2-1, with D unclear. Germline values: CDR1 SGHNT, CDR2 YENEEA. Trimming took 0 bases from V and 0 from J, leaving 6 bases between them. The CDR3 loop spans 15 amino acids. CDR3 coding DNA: TGTGCCAGCAGCTTAGACTCGAGCTCCTACAATGAGCAGTTCTTC. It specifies CASSLDSSSYNEQFF. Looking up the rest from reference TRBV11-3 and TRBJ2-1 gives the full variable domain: EAGVVQSPRYKIIEKKQPVAFWCNPISGHNTLYWYLQNLGQGPELLIRYENEEAVDDSQLPKDRFSAERLKGVDSTLKIQPAELGDSAVYLCASSLDSSSYNEQFFGPGTRLTVL.

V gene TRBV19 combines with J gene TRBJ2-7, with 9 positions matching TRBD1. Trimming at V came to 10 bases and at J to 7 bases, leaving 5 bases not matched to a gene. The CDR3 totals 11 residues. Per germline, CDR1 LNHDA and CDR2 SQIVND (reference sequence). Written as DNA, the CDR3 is TGTGCCACGGGACAGGGTCGGGAGCAGTACTTC. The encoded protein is CATGQGREQYF.

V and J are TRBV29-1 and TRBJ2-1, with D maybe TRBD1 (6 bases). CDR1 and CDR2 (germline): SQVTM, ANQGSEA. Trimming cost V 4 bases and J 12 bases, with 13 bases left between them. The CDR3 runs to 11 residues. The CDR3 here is CSVGDTLGQFF. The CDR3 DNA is TGCAGCGTTGGGGACACCCTCGGGCAGTTCTTC.

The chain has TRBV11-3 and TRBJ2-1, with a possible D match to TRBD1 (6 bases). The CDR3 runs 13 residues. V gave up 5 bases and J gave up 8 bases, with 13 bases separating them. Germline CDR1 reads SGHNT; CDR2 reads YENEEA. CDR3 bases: TGTGCCAGCAGCCCACAACAGGGATATGAGCAGTTCTTC. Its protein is CASSPQQGYEQFF.